Shown below are 29 T cell receptor beta chains from a single sample sequenced in a study of T cell repertoires in cytomegalovirus infection (dated by TCRdb to about 2019). Antigens for these TCRs are unknown. The treatment or condition label on this specimen signifies: in vitro stimulation with specific CMV peptide epitopes to enrich CMV-specific T cells. The reads were generated on an Illumina HiSeq 1500. TCRdb ran its own pipeline on the public reads, namely fastp trimming at Q25 and MiXCR clone calling, and kept in-frame beta chains. Each entry merges the rows of one CDR3 protein and shows their most common DNA and genes. The sample records 550,000 to 850,000 distinct CDR3 sequences, around 35% of which are singletons. The ten largest clones represent 15% to 20% of the sample. The source was cultured PBMCs, collected from culture after CMV antigen stimulation. The source of these receptors is a human donor in good health (CMV status not recorded). Some clones in this sample may be carry-over from other donors' samples.

The rearrangement uses TRBV6-2 or TRBV6-3 and TRBJ2-7, with D perhaps matching TRBD2 (5 bases). The CDR3 consists of 14 residues. Between the trimmed V and J ends, which lost 2 bases and 2 bases, there was a span of 10 bases. CDR1 and CDR2 from the germline V gene are MNHEY and SVGEGT. The CDR3 loop is CASSYEGSTYEQYF. The CDR3 coding sequence is TGTGCCAGCAGTTACGAGGGATCGACCTACGAGCAGTACTTC.

In its sample, this clonotype was seen many times. CDR3 coding DNA: TGTGCCAGCAGCTTAGTTGGACCGTCAAGGGATGAGCAGTTCTTC. This encodes CASSLVGPSRDEQFF. V gene TRBV7-2 combines with J gene TRBJ2-1; no definite D call. This CDR3 spans 15 amino acids. V lost 1 base and J lost 8, with 15 bases in between. The germline V gene encodes CDR1 SGHTA and CDR2 FQGNSA.

The chain joins TRBV2 to TRBJ1-1; D gene ambiguous. In germline, CDR1 is SNHLY, CDR2 FYNNEI. With 2 bases removed from V and 6 bases from J, the gap between germline ends came to 7 bases. CDR3 size: 12 residues. CDR3 loop: CASSELGPEAFF. CDR3 coding DNA: TGTGCCAGCAGTGAACTGGGCCCTGAAGCTTTCTTT.

The chain uses TRBV7-7 and TRBJ2-5; 8 nucleotides align to TRBD1. The germline V gene encodes CDR1 SSHAT and CDR2 FNYEAQ (reference sequence). V dropped 6 bases and J dropped 4; count of bases not matched to a gene: 13. CDR3 length: 16 residues. The CDR3, as DNA: TGTGCCAGCAGTCCAACGCCACGAGACAGGGGAGAGACCCAGTACTTC. Translating it yields CASSPTPRDRGETQYF.

This rearrangement joins TRBV6-2 or TRBV6-3 to TRBJ2-2; D uncertain. Trimming cost V 5 bases and J 5 bases, with 9 bases left between them. The CDR3 is 13 residues long. The germline V gene has CDR1 MNHEY and CDR2 SVGEGT. The CDR3 spells CASSEYRTGELFF. The CDR3 DNA follows: TGTGCCAGCAGTGAATACCGGACCGGGGAGCTGTTTTTT.

The chain carries TRBV20-1 and TRBJ1-1, with TRBD1 matching 10 bases. Germline CDR1 DFQATT, CDR2 SNEGSKA (reference sequence). The CDR3 runs 14 residues. V lost 4 bases and J lost 3; bases outside the gene matches: 5. This chain's CDR3 is CSANRQGADTEAFF. The CDR3 region has the DNA TGCAGTGCTAACAGACAGGGGGCAGACACTGAAGCTTTCTTT.

This chain joins TRBV19 and TRBJ1-5; D gene unclear. V was cut by 5 bases and J by 6 bases, with 14 bases left in between. The germline V gene has CDR1 LNHDA and CDR2 SQIVND (reference sequence). This CDR3 region has 14 residues. The DNA of the CDR3 is TGTGCCAGTAGTCGTCCCGGCGAGGGTCAGCCCCAGCATTTT. Translated: CASSRPGEGQPQHF.

The chain carries TRBV7-9 and TRBJ2-5; tentatively, D is TRBD1 (6 bases). Trimming removed 3 bases from V and 4 bases from J, with 9 bases in between. Germline CDR1 SEHNR, CDR2 FQNEAQ (reference sequence). The CDR3 totals 13 residues. The CDR3 is CASSFQGPETQYF. CDR3 sequence (DNA): TGTGCCAGCAGCTTTCAGGGGCCAGAGACCCAGTACTTC.

J is TRBJ2-1 and V is TRBV2; 7 bases fit TRBD2. V trimming: 10 bases; J trimming: 6 bases; junction bases outside the gene matches: 6. The CDR3 runs 12 residues. The germline V gene encodes CDR1 SNHLY and CDR2 FYNNEI. The CDR3 loop is CATPTSSNEQFF. In nucleotides, the CDR3 is TGTGCCACGCCGACTAGCTCCAATGAGCAGTTCTTC.

This chain uses TRBV27 with TRBJ2-5, with D perhaps TRBD1 or TRBD2 (6 bases each). CDR1 MNHEY and CDR2 SMNVEV come from the germline V gene (reference sequence). V was clipped by 3 bases and J by 5 bases, with 19 bases between them. The CDR3 length is 16 residues. The CDR3 bases are TGTGCCAGCAGTTTGAATATGATAGGGGGGTGGGAGACCCAGTACTTC. It translates to CASSLNMIGGWETQYF.

The chain uses TRBV4-1 and TRBJ1-4; TRBD1 is a possible D gene (6 bases). Germline V gene sequence: CDR1 MGHRA, CDR2 YSYEKL. V was pared by 5 bases and J by 3 bases, with 16 bases between. The CDR3 loop spans 16 amino acids. CDR3 sequence: CASSAQRGAANEKLFF. CDR3 nucleotides: TGCGCCAGCAGCGCTCAGAGGGGGGCGGCTAATGAAAAACTGTTTTTT.

This chain links TRBV5-4 with TRBJ2-1; TRBD1 is a possible D gene (6 bases). The CDR3 consists of 15 residues. Germline CDR1 is SGHNT and CDR2 is YYREEE (reference sequence). V lost 3 bases to trimming and J lost 2 bases, with 12 bases between them. CDR3 sequence reads: CASSSGWGPYNEQFF. DNA for the CDR3: TGTGCCAGCAGCTCGGGGTGGGGGCCCTACAATGAGCAGTTCTTC.

The genes are TRBV15 and TRBJ1-1; TRBD1 is a possible D gene (6 bases). Between the trimmed V and J ends, which lost 4 bases and 0 bases, there was a span of 9 bases. Per germline, CDR1 LNHNV and CDR2 YYDKDF (reference sequence). The CDR3 contains 14 residues. CDR3 nucleotides: TGTGCCACCAGCATGGGGGCGGTGAACACTGAAGCTTTCTTT. Its translation is CATSMGAVNTEAFF.

V and J are TRBV12-3 or TRBV12-4 and TRBJ1-2; the D gene is possibly TRBD1 (5 bases). Trimming shortened V by 6 bases and J by 3 bases, and 14 bases separated the two germline ends. The CDR3 is 14 residues long. The CDR3: CASSLAGGDYGYTF. CDR3 nucleotide sequence: TGTGCCAGCAGCTTGGCAGGAGGGGACTATGGCTACACCTTC.

This clonotype was seen at least ten times. The chain has TRBV7-2 and TRBJ1-1; the D is unclear. The V gene lost 1 base and the J gene lost 8 bases, with 14 bases spanning the gap. The CDR3 contains 14 residues. Germline CDR1 reads SGHTA; CDR2 reads FQGNSA. In DNA, the CDR3 is TGTGCCAGCAGCTTAGTTGCGACCAATGGAGAAGCTTTCTTT. Its protein is CASSLVATNGEAFF.

The chain joins TRBV19 to TRBJ2-6, with D possibly being TRBD1 (6 bases). From germline, CDR1 is LNHDA and CDR2 SQIVND (reference sequence). This CDR3 comprises 17 residues. Trimming removed 3 bases at V and 2 bases at J, with 14 bases between. CDR3: CASSIPTGRTGANVLTF. The CDR3 DNA follows: TGTGCCAGTAGTATCCCGACAGGTAGAACTGGGGCCAACGTCCTGACTTTC.

The chain links TRBV15 to TRBJ2-7; 12 bases match TRBD2. Trimming removed 9 bases from V and 2 bases from J; junction bases left unmatched: 2. Germline V gene lookup returns CDR1 LNHNV and CDR2 YYDKDF (reference sequence). The CDR3 loop spans 13 amino acids. The CDR3 DNA is TGTGCCACAAGACTAGCGGGGGCCTACGAGCAGTACTTC. Translated, it gives CATRLAGAYEQYF.

There are a few counts of this clonotype. The chain recombines TRBV2 with TRBJ2-1; D is unresolved. CDR1 and CDR2 (germline): SNHLY, FYNNEI. The CDR3 runs 12 residues. Trimming took off 9 bases at V and 4 bases at J, with 10 bases between the two ends. CDR3 DNA sequence: TGTGCCAGTAAGGGCTCTTACAATGAGCAGTTCTTC. The encoded protein is CASKGSYNEQFF.

This chain uses TRBV6-2 or TRBV6-3 with TRBJ2-1; TRBD2 might be the D (5 bases). V was trimmed by 2 bases and J by 4 bases, leaving 12 bases between them. CDR1 is MNHEY and CDR2 is SVGEGT in the germline V gene. This CDR3 contains 15 residues. The CDR3 is CASSYLSGIYNEQFF. DNA for the CDR3: TGTGCCAGCAGTTACCTATCGGGGATATACAATGAGCAGTTCTTC.

The V call is TRBV6-5, the J call TRBJ2-3; the D is unclear. The CDR3 contains 11 residues. Between the trimmed V and J ends, which lost 4 bases and 10 bases, there was a span of 9 bases. Looked up from germline, CDR1 is MNHEY and CDR2 is SVGAGI. In DNA form, the CDR3 reads TGTGCCAGCAGTTTTGGCGGTGCGCAGTATTTT. Residues: CASSFGGAQYF.

CDR3 protein: CASSLDPGPQETQYF. DNA of the CDR3: TGTGCCAGCAGCTTGGACCCCGGGCCGCAAGAGACCCAGTACTTC. The rearrangement links TRBV7-2 to TRBJ2-5; D remains unclear. The germline gives CDR1 SGHTA, CDR2 FQGNSA. Trimming took 3 bases from V and 2 from J, leaving 13 bases between them. The CDR3 totals 15 residues.

This rearrangement joins TRBV15 to TRBJ1-1, with D possibly matching TRBD1 (6 bases). This CDR3 region has 15 residues. CDR1 LNHNV and CDR2 YYDKDF come from the germline V gene (reference sequence). V lost 0 bases, J lost 1 base, and 9 bases lay in between. The CDR3 DNA follows: TGTGCCACCAGCAGAGAAAAGGGGGAGAACACTGAAGCTTTCTTT. Translation gives CATSREKGENTEAFF.

The chain uses TRBV28 and TRBJ2-5; D remains unclear. Germline values: CDR1 MDHEN, CDR2 SYDVKM. The CDR3 contains 12 residues. V lost 9 bases and J 5 bases, leaving 13 bases between the germline ends. The CDR3 reads CASYKNLETQYF. For the CDR3, the DNA is TGTGCCAGTTATAAAAACCTGGAGACCCAGTACTTC. Full variable domain (rest looked up from reference TRBV28 and TRBJ2-5): DVKVTQSSRYLVKRTGEKVFLECVQDMDHENMFWYRQDPGLGLRLIYFSYDVKMKEKGDIPEGYSVSREKKERFSLILESASTNQTSMYLCASYKNLETQYFGPGTRLLVL.

The sample holds a few counts of this clonotype. Written as DNA, the CDR3 is TGTGCCAGCAGGTCAGATACGCAGTATTTT. This codes for CASRSDTQYF. The rearrangement links TRBV7-9 to TRBJ2-3; D uncertain. Trimming removed 6 bases at V and 4 bases at J, with 2 bases between. Germline assignment: CDR1 SEHNR and CDR2 FQNEAQ (reference sequence). This CDR3 contains 10 residues.

The chain combines TRBV27 with TRBJ1-1; D possibly corresponds to TRBD1 (6 bases). The CDR3 covers 17 residues. Trimming shortened V by 1 base and J by 1 base, and 16 bases separated the two germline ends. Germline-derived CDR1 and CDR2 are MNHEY and SMNVEV (reference sequence). DNA of the CDR3: TGTGCCAGCAGTTTATTAGGTGTAGGGGGGGGGAACACTGAAGCTTTCTTT. It specifies CASSLLGVGGGNTEAFF.

This clonotype was seen ten or more times. The gene calls are TRBV7-2 and TRBJ2-7, with D possibly matching TRBD2 (5 bases). Germline values: CDR1 SGHTA, CDR2 FQGNSA. V lost 4 bases and J lost 4, with 14 bases in between. CDR3 length: 14 amino acids. CDR3 sequence (DNA): TGTGCCAGCAGCTCCTACGGGGAAGGGTACGAGCAGTACTTC. Translated, it gives CASSSYGEGYEQYF.

This clonotype was picked up a small number of times. The chain has TRBV15 and TRBJ2-1, with D possibly TRBD1 on 6 matching bases. This CDR3 has 18 amino acids. V was clipped by 0 bases and J by 3 bases, with 18 bases between them. Germline CDR1 reads LNHNV; CDR2 reads YYDKDF (reference sequence). CDR3 protein: CATSREGETGHDYNEQFF. CDR3 in DNA: TGTGCCACCAGCAGAGAAGGGGAAACGGGACACGACTACAATGAGCAGTTCTTC.

This rearrangement joins TRBV10-3 to TRBJ1-1; D uncertain. The CDR3 is 14 residues long. Germline V gives CDR1 ENHRY, CDR2 SYGVKD. With 3 bases removed from V and 0 bases from J, the gap between germline ends came to 8 bases. The DNA of the CDR3 is TGTGCCATCAGTGATAGTCCCCTGAACACTGAAGCTTTCTTT. It codes for CAISDSPLNTEAFF.

The chain couples TRBV19 to TRBJ1-2; no reliable D call. V was trimmed by 4 bases and J by 5 bases, leaving 8 bases between them. Germline V gene sequence: CDR1 LNHDA, CDR2 SQIVND (reference sequence). The CDR3 has 12 residues. The DNA of the CDR3 is TGTGCCAGTAGTACCCGGGAGTATGGCTACACCTTC. It codes for CASSTREYGYTF.